What follows are 21 T cell receptor beta chains derived from one specimen sequenced in a study of memory CD4+ T cells and cytomegalovirus serostatus. Single viable CD3+CD4+CD8-CD45RO+ cells were sorted as the memory CD4+ T cells. Measured with immunoSEQ multiplex PCR; TCRdb has only the in-frame clones, and not every one. The table includes 35,000 to 45,000 clones, approximately 78% detected once. The sample was memory CD4+ T cells from blood. The receptors derive from an adult in good health and CMV-seronegative.

V and J are TRBV30 and TRBJ2-3; perhaps TRBD1 as D (6 bases). Germline-derived CDR1 and CDR2 are GTSNPN and SVGIG (reference sequence). V was pared by 3 bases and J by 6 bases, with 16 bases between. The CDR3 extends over 14 amino acids. The CDR3 sequence is CAWRKTGRRDTQYF. The CDR3 coding sequence is TGTGCCTGGAGAAAAACAGGGCGACGGGATACGCAGTATTTT.

This clone occurred once. The rearrangement links TRBV4-1 to TRBJ1-2; 8 bases match TRBD1. The CDR3 has 13 residues. Looked up from germline, CDR1 is MGHRA and CDR2 is YSYEKL. V dropped 4 bases and J dropped 5; count of bases not matched to a gene: 3. CDR3 sequence reads: CASSPQGGYGYTF. CDR3 nucleotide sequence: TGCGCCAGCAGCCCACAGGGGGGGTATGGCTACACCTTC.

The gene calls are TRBV30 and TRBJ1-2; the D gene is possibly TRBD1 (5 bases). From germline, CDR1 is GTSNPN and CDR2 SVGIG (reference sequence). V lost 2 bases to trimming and J lost 4 bases, with 11 bases between them. The CDR3 length is 13 residues. CDR3 in amino acids: CAWSSRDPYGYTF. The CDR3, as DNA: TGTGCCTGGAGTAGCCGGGACCCCTATGGCTACACCTTC.

The V gene is TRBV7-9, the J gene TRBJ2-3, with D hard to call. Per germline, CDR1 SEHNR and CDR2 FQNEAQ (reference sequence). The CDR3 has 14 residues. Trimming took 5 bases from V and 2 from J, leaving 11 bases between them. CDR3 loop: CASSTQGYTDTQYF. The CDR3 region has the DNA TGTGCCAGCAGCACCCAAGGGTACACAGATACGCAGTATTTT.

V and J are TRBV19 and TRBJ1-1, with 9 bases identical to TRBD1. Germline lookup yields CDR1 LNHDA and CDR2 SQIVND (reference sequence). This CDR3 is built from 14 residues. J lost 5 bases, V lost 6 bases, and 7 bases had no gene match. This chain's CDR3 is CASRLDRGSTEAFF. The CDR3 DNA reads TGTGCCAGTAGACTCGACAGGGGGTCTACTGAAGCTTTCTTT.

This rearrangement joins TRBV29-1 to TRBJ2-1; D possibly corresponds to TRBD1 (6 bases). V was trimmed by 6 bases and J by 2 bases, leaving 11 bases between them. This CDR3 comprises 13 residues. The germline V gene encodes CDR1 SQVTM and CDR2 ANQGSEA. The CDR3 coding sequence is TGCAGCGTGGCAGGGGTGGCCTACAATGAGCAGTTCTTC. Translating gives CSVAGVAYNEQFF.

This clone was counted once. CDR3 in amino acids: CASSVTSNTEAFF. The CDR3 DNA reads as TGTGCCAGCAGCGTTACATCGAACACTGAAGCTTTCTTT. The rearrangement joins TRBV7-9 to TRBJ1-1; D not resolved. Germline CDR1 and CDR2: SEHNR and FQNEAQ (reference sequence). CDR3 length equals 13 residues. V gave up 5 bases and J gave up 1 base, with 8 bases separating them.

The chain joins TRBV25-1 to TRBJ1-4, with 9 bases that match TRBD1. Germline CDR1 is MGHDK and CDR2 is SYGVNS. Trimming took 2 bases from V and 4 from J; bases not matched to a gene: 8. The CDR3 totals 17 residues. CDR3 bases: TGTGCCAGCAGTGAAGGTCGGAGGACAGGGGTTAATGAAAAACTGTTTTTT. Amino acid sequence: CASSEGRRTGVNEKLFF.

The chain combines TRBV4-1 with TRBJ2-7; D might be TRBD2 (6 bases). V lost 5 bases, J lost 3 bases, and 14 bases lay in between. Germline values: CDR1 MGHRA, CDR2 YSYEKL. CDR3 length: 14 amino acids. This chain's CDR3 is CASSYGTDYYEQYF. The CDR3 bases are TGCGCCAGCAGCTACGGGACGGACTACTACGAGCAGTACTTC.

The rearrangement links TRBV2 to TRBJ1-4; possibly TRBD1 for D (5 bases). Germline V lookup: CDR1 SNHLY, CDR2 FYNNEI. With 3 bases removed from V and 4 bases from J, the gap between germline ends came to 15 bases. CDR3 length: 16 residues. The CDR3 loop is CASSDDGRGLNEKLFF. CDR3 nucleotide sequence: TGTGCCAGCAGTGACGACGGGAGGGGCCTTAATGAAAAACTGTTTTTT.

In its sample, this clone is medium-sized. V gene TRBV6-1 combines with J gene TRBJ1-2, with D perhaps TRBD1 (5 bases). V lost 1 base, J lost 5 bases, and 11 bases lay in between. CDR3 length equals 14 residues. Germline lookup yields CDR1 MNHNS and CDR2 SASEGT. CDR3 DNA: TGTGCCAGCAGTGAAGAGGGACCGACATATGGCTACACCTTC. This gives the protein CASSEEGPTYGYTF.

The chain joins TRBV30 to TRBJ2-1, with D maybe TRBD2 (6 bases). The CDR3 is 15 residues long. With 5 bases removed from V and 7 bases from J, the gap between germline ends came to 21 bases. CDR1 is GTSNPN, CDR2 SVGIG, per germline (reference sequence). In DNA form, the CDR3 reads TGTGCCTGGGGGAATATACTAGCCCCAGGGAATGAGCAGTTCTTC. Amino acid sequence: CAWGNILAPGNEQFF. Together with reference TRBV30 and TRBJ2-1, the CDR3 gives the full variable domain: SQTIHQWPATLVQPVGSPLSLECTVEGTSNPNLYWYRQAAGRGLQLLFYSVGIGQISSEVPQNLSASRPQDRQFILSSKKLLLSDSGFYLCAWGNILAPGNEQFFGPGTRLTVL.

This clone was counted once. The V call is TRBV5-1, the J call TRBJ1-1; D gene unclear. V was trimmed by 0 bases and J by 1 base, leaving 7 bases between them. Germline CDR1 SGHRS, CDR2 YFSETQ. The CDR3 spans 14 residues. For the CDR3, the DNA is TGCGCCAGCAGCTTGGGGACTCAGAACACTGAAGCTTTCTTT. Translating it yields CASSLGTQNTEAFF.

This clone was recorded a few times. The chain carries TRBV2 and TRBJ1-4; D gene uncertain. The germline gives CDR1 SNHLY, CDR2 FYNNEI. The germline V and J ends were trimmed by 0 bases and 3 bases, with 8 bases remaining between them. The CDR3 covers 15 residues. CDR3 coding DNA: TGTGCCAGCAGTGAAGCGGGAAGGGCTAATGAAAAACTGTTTTTT. This gives the protein CASSEAGRANEKLFF. Variable domain in full (rest from reference TRBV2 and TRBJ1-4): EPEVTQTPSHQVTQMGQEVILRCVPISNHLYFYWYRQILGQKVEFLVSFYNNEISEKSEIFDDQFSVERPDGSNFTLKIRSTKLEDSAMYFCASSEAGRANEKLFFGSGTQLSVL.

The chain combines TRBV20-1 with TRBJ2-1; no definite D call. CDR1 and CDR2 (germline): DFQATT, SNEGSKA (reference sequence). The length of the CDR3 is 11 residues. V was pared by 6 bases and J by 9 bases, with 12 bases between. The CDR3, as DNA: TGCAGTGCCGAAATTATCAGTGAGCAGTTCTTC. This translates into CSAEIISEQFF.

The chain employs TRBV11-3 and TRBJ2-3; 9 bases align to TRBD2. The length of the CDR3 is 15 residues. Trimming removed 6 bases from V and 2 bases from J; junction bases left unmatched: 6. CDR1 and CDR2 from the germline V gene are SGHNT and YENEEA. The CDR3 is CASSRGLAITDTQYF. In nucleotides, the CDR3 is TGTGCCAGCAGTCGAGGACTAGCGATCACAGATACGCAGTATTTT.

The genes are TRBV20-1 and TRBJ2-5; D gene unclear. Germline V gene data show CDR1 as DFQATT and CDR2 as SNEGSKA (reference sequence). V lost 3 bases to trimming and J lost 4 bases, with 6 bases between them. The length of the CDR3 is 11 residues. The CDR3 DNA reads TGCAGTGCTAGGGCTCTAGAGACCCAGTACTTC. Its translation is CSARALETQYF.

The chain uses TRBV11-1 and TRBJ2-7; D not resolved. Trimming took 1 base from V and 4 from J, leaving 2 bases between them. CDR1 SGHAT and CDR2 FQDESV come from the germline V gene (reference sequence). The CDR3 contains 11 residues. The CDR3 DNA follows: TGTGCCAGCAGCTTAGAGTACGAGCAGTACTTC. Its translation is CASSLEYEQYF.

This sequence joins TRBV19 and TRBJ2-2; 8 positions match TRBD2. Losses at the gene ends were 4 bases for V and 4 bases for J; bases not matched to a gene: 8. This CDR3 contains 16 residues. Germline CDR1 and CDR2: LNHDA and SQIVND (reference sequence). This CDR3 reads CASSTFGRDLTGELFF. CDR3 in DNA: TGTGCCAGTAGTACCTTCGGGAGGGATCTCACCGGGGAGCTGTTTTTT.

The gene calls are TRBV5-1 and TRBJ1-6; D ambiguous. This CDR3 comprises 14 residues. Trimming took 7 bases from V and 7 from J, leaving 15 bases between them. Germline loops: CDR1 SGHRS, CDR2 YFSETQ. The CDR3 loop is CASRLSTGNSPLHF. DNA for the CDR3: TGCGCCAGCCGCCTTTCGACTGGGAATTCACCCCTCCACTTT.

The chain combines TRBV4-1 with TRBJ1-3; D is perhaps TRBD1 (5 bases). The CDR3 consists of 14 residues. Germline values: CDR1 MGHRA, CDR2 YSYEKL. V dropped 6 bases and J dropped 0 bases, with 9 bases sitting between them. The CDR3: CASREGSSGNTIYF. CDR3 in DNA: TGCGCCAGCAGAGAGGGGAGCTCTGGAAACACCATATATTTT.